The rows below give T cell receptor beta chains drawn from one sample of a study of T-cell reconstitution after alpha-beta-depleted transplantation in children. TCRdb re-analysed the PCR reads in MiXCR, keeping a single row per CDR3 protein. Among around 270,000 distinct CDR3 sequences listed, about 9.5% were seen once. This specimen consisted of PBMCs, obtained before TCRalphabeta/CD19-depleted stem cell transplant. These receptors all stem from a boy less than two years old with acute myeloid leukemia, due to receive a stem cell transplant. Each CDR3 is given with its conserved first and last residue. D genes are given only for firm matches. The size of a clone is reported for some rows only, either as once, few or many, or as a class for expanded clones.

>TRBV6-5|many|TRBD2|TRBJ2-3
CASSFGSGGGTDTQYF
TGTGCCAGCAGTTTTGGTTCGGGCGGGGGGACAGATACGCAGTATTTT
>TRBV18|many|TRBD1|TRBJ2-7
CASSPLPGQGAREQYF
TGTGCCAGCTCACCACTACCGGGACAGGGGGCTCGCGAGCAGTACTTC
>TRBV5-1|many|TRBD2|TRBJ2-7
CASSPGLAEQYF
TGCGCCAGCAGCCCGGGACTAGCAGAGCAGTACTTC
>TRBV10-2|-|-|TRBJ2-1
CASSDSERVHNEQFF
TGCGCCAGCAGTGACTCGGAGCGGGTCCACAATGAGCAGTTCTTC
>TRBV7-2|many|TRBD2|TRBJ2-1
CATAKTSGSGSNEQFF
TGTGCAACGGCGAAGACTAGCGGGAGCGGCTCCAATGAGCAGTTCTTC
>TRBV4-3|many|-|TRBJ2-5
CASSRYGTQETQYF
TGCGCCAGCAGCCGGTATGGGACTCAAGAGACCCAGTACTTC
>TRBV7-2|many|-|TRBJ2-7
CASSLAGQGLGAYEQYF
TGTGCCAGCAGCTTAGCTGGGCAGGGTTTAGGGGCGTACGAGCAGTACTTC
>TRBV7-3|many|-|TRBJ2-2
CASSLTGANTGELFF
TGTGCCAGCAGCTTAACAGGAGCGAACACCGGGGAGCTGTTTTTT
>TRBV20-1|many|TRBD2|TRBJ2-7
CSARDRVGGAYEQYF
TGCAGTGCTAGAGATCGAGTGGGAGGGGCCTACGAGCAGTACTTC
>TRBV6-1|many|-|TRBJ2-5
CASCEDYTQETQYF
TGTGCCAGCTGCGAGGACTATACCCAAGAGACCCAGTACTTC
>TRBV6-5|few|-|TRBJ1-5
CASSYHSNQPQHF
TGTGCCAGCAGTTACCATAGCAATCAGCCCCAGCATTTT
>TRBV28|many|TRBD1|TRBJ2-7
CASSYPGGGYEQYF
TGTGCCAGCAGTTACCCAGGGGGCGGATACGAGCAGTACTTC
>TRBV7-3|few|-|TRBJ2-3
CASSRTVGTQYF
TGTGCCAGCAGCCGGACCGTAGGTACGCAGTATTTT
>TRBV20-1|many|-|TRBJ2-1
CSAPDSLLNEQFF
TGCAGTGCCCCGGACAGCCTCCTCAATGAGCAGTTCTTC
>TRBV28|many|-|TRBJ1-2
CASQGPNYGYTF
TGTGCCAGCCAAGGACCTAACTATGGCTACACCTTC
>TRBV7-6|few|TRBD1|TRBJ1-4
CASSAGGDEKLFF
TGTGCCAGCAGTGCAGGGGGGGATGAAAAACTGTTTTTT